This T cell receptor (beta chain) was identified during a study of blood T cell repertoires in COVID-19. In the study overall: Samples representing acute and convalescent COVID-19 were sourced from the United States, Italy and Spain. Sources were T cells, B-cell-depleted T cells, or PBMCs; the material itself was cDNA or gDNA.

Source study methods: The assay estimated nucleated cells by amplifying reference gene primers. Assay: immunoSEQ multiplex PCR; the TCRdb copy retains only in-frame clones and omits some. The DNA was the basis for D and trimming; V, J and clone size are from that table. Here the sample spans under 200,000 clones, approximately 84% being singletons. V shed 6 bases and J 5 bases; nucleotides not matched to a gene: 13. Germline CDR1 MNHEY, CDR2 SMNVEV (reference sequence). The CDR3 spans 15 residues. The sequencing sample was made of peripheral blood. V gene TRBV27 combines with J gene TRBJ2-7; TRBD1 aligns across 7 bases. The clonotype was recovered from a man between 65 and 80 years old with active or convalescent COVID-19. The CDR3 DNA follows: TGTGCCAGCAGACCCTTCCAGAAGGGGGCCGACGAGCAGTACTTC. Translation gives CASRPFQKGADEQYF.